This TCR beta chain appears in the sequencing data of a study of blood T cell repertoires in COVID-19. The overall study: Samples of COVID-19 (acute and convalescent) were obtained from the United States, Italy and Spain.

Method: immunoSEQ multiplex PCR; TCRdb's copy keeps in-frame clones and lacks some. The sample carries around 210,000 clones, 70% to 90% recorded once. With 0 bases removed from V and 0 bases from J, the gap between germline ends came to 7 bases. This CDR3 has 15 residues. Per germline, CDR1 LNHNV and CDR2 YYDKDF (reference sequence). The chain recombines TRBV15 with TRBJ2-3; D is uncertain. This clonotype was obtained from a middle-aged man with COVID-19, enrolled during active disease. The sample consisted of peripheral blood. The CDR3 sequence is CATSRDPTSTDTQYF. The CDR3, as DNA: TGTGCCACCAGCAGAGACCCGACTAGCACAGATACGCAGTATTTT.